Listed below are T cell receptor beta chains from one sample, sequenced in a study of blood T cell repertoires in COVID-19. Sequencing used immunoSEQ multiplex PCR; TCRdb keeps in-frame clones, though not all of them. The repertoire holds 150,000 to 200,000 clones, 80% to 85% seen once, with approximately 5.4% in the top ten. The sequenced sample was peripheral blood. Receptor source: a woman aged 25 to 39 with acute or convalescent COVID-19. Both conserved end residues are part of each CDR3. D genes are given only for firm matches. Expanded clones are given a class, and other clones once, few, many or no size at all.

abundance	v_gene	d_gene	j_gene	CDR3nt	CDR3aa
.	TRBV27	.	TRBJ2-1	TGTGCCAGCAGTTTTGAGCGGCTCTCCTACAATGAGCAGTTCTTC	CASSFERLSYNEQFF
.	TRBV5-1	.	TRBJ1-6	TGCGCCAGCAGCTCGGGGATTTTTTATAATTCACCCCTCCACTTT	CASSSGIFYNSPLHF
.	TRBV6-1	.	TRBJ1-5	TGTGCCAGCAGTGAAGATTTAGGTGGAGGACATCAGCCCCAGCATTTT	CASSEDLGGGHQPQHF
few	TRBV12-3/TRBV12-4	.	TRBJ1-2	TGTGCCAGCAGTTTAATCGGGGGTGGCTACACCTTC	CASSLIGGGYTF
.	TRBV3-1/TRBV3-2	TRBD2	TRBJ2-7	TGTGCCAGCAGCCATGGACTAGCGACTGACGAGCAGTACTTC	CASSHGLATDEQYF
.	TRBV27	TRBD1	TRBJ1-1	TGTGCCAGCAGTCAAGACAGGGCGCAGGCTTTCTTT	CASSQDRAQAFF
.	TRBV30	.	TRBJ1-1	TGTGCCTGGAGGGAGCGCACTGAAGCTTTCTTT	CAWRERTEAFF
few	TRBV30	TRBD1	TRBJ1-4	TGTGCCTGGGCAAGGGACAGTTCACCAGGTGAAAAACTGTTTTTT	CAWARDSSPGEKLFF
.	TRBV27	TRBD2	TRBJ2-7	TGTGCCAGCAATCTAGCGGGAGGTTCCGAGCAGTACTTC	CASNLAGGSEQYF
.	TRBV13	TRBD2	TRBJ2-1	TGTGCCAGCAGCTTATATGGGCGGGTTAGCGGGAAGGAGTTGGACTACAATGAGCAGTTCTTC	CASSLYGRVSGKELDYNEQFF
.	TRBV19	TRBD1	TRBJ1-5	TGTGCCAGCGTTCAAACAGGGGGCGCTTGGGGACGGCCCCAGCATTTT	CASVQTGGAWGRPQHF
.	TRBV6-2/TRBV6-3	.	TRBJ2-5	TGTGCCAGCAGTTACTTGAATGCAGAAAAATTGTACCAAGAGACCCAGTACTTC	CASSYLNAEKLYQETQYF
.	TRBV6-6	.	TRBJ2-7	TGTGCCAGCAGTTCCCCAGGGGTCTCCTACGAGCAGTATTTC	CASSSPGVSYEQYF
.	TRBV19	TRBD2	TRBJ2-2	TGTGCCAGTAGTAACCAAATGACAGCCACTAGCGGGAGCGGGGCCGGGGAGCTGTTTTTT	CASSNQMTATSGSGAGELFF
.	TRBV18	TRBD1	TRBJ1-5	TGTGCCAGCTCCGCCGGGACAGGGGTGGGTCAGCCCCAGCATTTT	CASSAGTGVGQPQHF
.	TRBV6-2/TRBV6-3	.	TRBJ1-2	TGTGCCAGCAGTTACGGTCCCTTTAGAGGCTACACCTTC	CASSYGPFRGYTF
.	TRBV5-4	TRBD1	TRBJ1-1	TGTGCCAGCAGCAACTCGGGACAGGGAGACACTGAAGCTTTCTTT	CASSNSGQGDTEAFF
.	TRBV2	.	TRBJ1-1	TGTGCCAGCAGTGAGAAGATAGAGGCGAACACTGAAGCTTTCTTT	CASSEKIEANTEAFF
.	TRBV19	.	TRBJ2-7	TGTGCCAGTAGTATAACACCCCGGGGATCCTACGAGCAGTACTTC	CASSITPRGSYEQYF
few	TRBV29-1	.	TRBJ1-5	TGCAGCGTTGGCGGGGGCAATCAGCCCCAGCATTTT	CSVGGGNQPQHF
.	TRBV5-1	.	TRBJ2-3	TGCGCCAGCAGCTTCAGCGGAAGCACAGATACGCAGTATTTT	CASSFSGSTDTQYF
.	TRBV7-3	.	TRBJ2-5	TGTGCCAGCAGCTTAACAGGGGCGACGGCCCAAGAGACCCAGTACTTC	CASSLTGATAQETQYF
.	TRBV28	.	TRBJ2-1	TGTGCCAGCAGTTTAGTTCGCGCAGGTCAGCACAATGAGCAGTTCTTC	CASSLVRAGQHNEQFF
.	TRBV11-2	.	TRBJ1-4	TGTGCCAGCAGCTTGCGGAGTAATGAAAAACTGTTTTTT	CASSLRSNEKLFF
.	TRBV9	TRBD1	TRBJ2-1	TGTGCCAGCAGCTCAAACAGGGGTGTGAACAATGAGCAGTTCTTC	CASSSNRGVNNEQFF
.	TRBV28	.	TRBJ2-7	TGTGCCAGCAGTTTATGGACGGGGCCGGGAGCCGAGCAGTACTTC	CASSLWTGPGAEQYF
.	TRBV24-1	TRBD1	TRBJ1-5	TGTGCCACCAGTGATTTAGGACAGGGGCCCAATCAGCCCCAGCATTTT	CATSDLGQGPNQPQHF
.	TRBV5-1	TRBD1	TRBJ1-2	TGCGCCAGCAGCCTGGACAGGGATGGCGGCTACACCTTC	CASSLDRDGGYTF
.	TRBV28	TRBD2	TRBJ2-1	TGTGCCAGCAGTAAAGGGACTAGCGGTCACAATGAGCAGTTCTTC	CASSKGTSGHNEQFF
.	TRBV9	TRBD1	TRBJ2-7	TGTGCCAGCAGCGTAGCCCCGGGACAGGGCGGCGAGCAGTACTTC	CASSVAPGQGGEQYF
.	TRBV24-1	TRBD2	TRBJ2-3	TGTGCCACCAGTGATACGGGGGGGCTGGATACGCAGTATTTT	CATSDTGGLDTQYF
.	TRBV28	.	TRBJ1-6	TGTGCCAGCAGTTACGCAGGGGAGAGTTCACCCCTCCACTTT	CASSYAGESSPLHF
.	TRBV21-1	.	TRBJ2-7	TGTGCCAGCACAGAAAACTTAACCGGGACAGACGACTACGAGCAGTACTTC	CASTENLTGTDDYEQYF
once	TRBV4-3	TRBD1	TRBJ2-7	TGCGCCAGCAGCACACGACAGGGCCCATACGAGCAGTACTTC	CASSTRQGPYEQYF
.	TRBV9	.	TRBJ2-7	TGTGCCAGCAGCGTAGGTGGGGGGACCTACGAGCAGTACTTC	CASSVGGGTYEQYF
.	TRBV7-9	.	TRBJ2-2	TGTGCCAGCAGCTTAGCGCTCAACAACGGGGAGCTGTTTTTT	CASSLALNNGELFF
.	TRBV7-2	.	TRBJ2-4	TGTGCCAGCAGCTTAAGGGCGGGAAAAAACATTCAGTACTTC	CASSLRAGKNIQYF
.	TRBV6-5	TRBD1	TRBJ1-6	TGTGCCATACAGGGGAATAATTCACCCCTCCACTTT	CAIQGNNSPLHF
.	TRBV27	.	TRBJ1-1	TGTGCCAGCAGTTTTTCAGGTAGGACTGAAGCTTTCTTT	CASSFSGRTEAFF
few	TRBV5-4	.	TRBJ2-3	TGTGCCAGCAGTCGAGACACCACCAGCACAGATACGCAGTATTTT	CASSRDTTSTDTQYF
.	TRBV9	.	TRBJ1-2	TGTGCCAGCAGCCCAGATTTTGTCGGCTACACCTTC	CASSPDFVGYTF
.	TRBV28	TRBD1	TRBJ2-2	TGTGCCAGCAGGCCCGACCGACAGGGTTGGGGAAACACCGGGGAGCTGTTTTTT	CASRPDRQGWGNTGELFF
.	TRBV27	.	TRBJ2-7	TGTGCCAGCAGTTTATCGATAGGTAGCAGGGCTTACGAGCAGTACTTC	CASSLSIGSRAYEQYF